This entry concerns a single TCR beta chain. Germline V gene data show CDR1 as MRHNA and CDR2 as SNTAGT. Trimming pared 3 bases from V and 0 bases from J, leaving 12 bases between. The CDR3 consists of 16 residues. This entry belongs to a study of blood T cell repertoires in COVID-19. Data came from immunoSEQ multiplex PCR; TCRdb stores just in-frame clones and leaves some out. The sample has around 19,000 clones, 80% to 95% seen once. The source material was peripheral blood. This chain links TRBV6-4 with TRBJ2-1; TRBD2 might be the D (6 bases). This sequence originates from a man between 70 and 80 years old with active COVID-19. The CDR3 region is CASSEEAGSSYNEQFF. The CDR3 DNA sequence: TGTGCCAGCAGTGAAGAGGCGGGGAGCTCCTACAATGAGCAGTTCTTC.